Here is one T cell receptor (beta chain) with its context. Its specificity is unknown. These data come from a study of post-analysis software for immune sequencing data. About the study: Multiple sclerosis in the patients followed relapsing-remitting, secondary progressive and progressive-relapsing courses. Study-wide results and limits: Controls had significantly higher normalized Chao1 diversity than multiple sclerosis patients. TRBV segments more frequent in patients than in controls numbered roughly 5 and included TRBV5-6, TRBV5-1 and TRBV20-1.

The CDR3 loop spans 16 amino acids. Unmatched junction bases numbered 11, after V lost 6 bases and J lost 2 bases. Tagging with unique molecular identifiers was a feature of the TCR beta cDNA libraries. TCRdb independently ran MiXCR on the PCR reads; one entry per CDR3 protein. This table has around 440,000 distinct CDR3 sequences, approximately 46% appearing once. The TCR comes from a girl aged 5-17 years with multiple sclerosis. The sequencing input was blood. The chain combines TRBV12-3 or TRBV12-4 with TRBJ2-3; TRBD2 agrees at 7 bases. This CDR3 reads CASSRGPAGITDTQYF. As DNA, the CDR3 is TGTGCCAGCAGCCGAGGACCAGCGGGAATCACAGATACGCAGTATTTT.